One T cell receptor (beta chain) is described in this entry. The CDR3 spans 16 residues. The germline CDR1 and CDR2 sequences are LGHDT and YNNKEL (reference sequence). V was pared by 0 bases and J by 7 bases, with 16 bases between. This specimen belongs to a study of blood T cell repertoires in COVID-19. Per the study methods: How many nucleated cells were present was estimated from reference gene primer amplification. The data were produced by immunoSEQ multiplex PCR, yet TCRdb's version contains in-frame clones alone and is incomplete. From that table come the V and J calls and clone size; the DNA was used to work out D and trimming. The profile shows over 450,000 clones, about 88% of them singletons.

The sequencing sample was made of peripheral blood. This TCR derives from a man in his late teens or twenties with COVID-19, enrolled during active disease. The chain combines TRBV3-1 (or the pseudogene TRBV3-2) with TRBJ2-1, with a tentative D call TRBD1 (5 bases). CDR3: CASSQDPGRAANEQFF. The CDR3 DNA sequence: TGTGCCAGCAGCCAAGATCCAGGGCGCGCCGCTAATGAGCAGTTCTTC.